This T cell receptor beta chain is from a study of blood T cells in healthy people across ages. CDR3 size: 16 residues. The ends lost 1 base at V and 8 bases at J; junction bases unmatched: 10. CDR1 is SGHTA, CDR2 FQGNSA, per germline. A J-beta primer mix and a sample-barcoded 5' primer were used in a second PCR of about 7 to 12 cycles. A template-switch adaptor that had 12 random nucleotides put a tag on each cDNA molecule. TCRdb reprocessed the 5' RACE reads with MiXCR, giving one entry per CDR3 protein. The sample shows about 830,000 distinct CDR3 sequences, about 62% of them seen only once. Isolated per sample were at least 7 million PBMCs. General study points: TCR beta diversity, measured per million T cells, fell in a roughly linear way with age. Among long-lived donors, naive CD4+ cells were more numerous and diversity higher than in aged donors.

A note on this clonotype: The antigen is unknown.

This clonotype was obtained from a man aged 30 to 45 in good health. The J gene is TRBJ2-3, the V gene TRBV7-2, with 9 positions matching TRBD2. The sequenced sample was blood. DNA for the CDR3: TGTGCCAGCAGCTTAGATGGGGCGGGGGGGCCGTCTACGCAGTATTTT. This translates into CASSLDGAGGPSTQYF.